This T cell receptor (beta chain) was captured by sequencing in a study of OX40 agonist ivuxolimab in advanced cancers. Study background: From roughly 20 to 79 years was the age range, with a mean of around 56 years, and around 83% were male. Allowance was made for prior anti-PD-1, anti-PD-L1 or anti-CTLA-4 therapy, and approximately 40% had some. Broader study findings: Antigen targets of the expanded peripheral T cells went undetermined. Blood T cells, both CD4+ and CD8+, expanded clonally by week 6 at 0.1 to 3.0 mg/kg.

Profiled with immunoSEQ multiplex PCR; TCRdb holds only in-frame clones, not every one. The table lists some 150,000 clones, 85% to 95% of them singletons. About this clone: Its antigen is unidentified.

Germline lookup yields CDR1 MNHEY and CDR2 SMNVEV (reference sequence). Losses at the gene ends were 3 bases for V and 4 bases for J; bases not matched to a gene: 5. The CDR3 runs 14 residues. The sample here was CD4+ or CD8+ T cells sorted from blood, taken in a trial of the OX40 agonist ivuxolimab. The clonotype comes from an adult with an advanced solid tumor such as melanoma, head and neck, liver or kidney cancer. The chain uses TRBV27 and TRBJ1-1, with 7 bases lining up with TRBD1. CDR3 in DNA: TGTGCCAGCAGTTTGGCAGGGGGAGTCACTGAAGCTTTCTTT. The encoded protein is CASSLAGGVTEAFF.